The 30 T cell receptor beta chains below were found in one sample sequenced in a study of blood T cell repertoires in COVID-19. Clones were read by immunoSEQ multiplex PCR, and TCRdb kept only the in-frame ones, dropping some. The data show approximately 140,000 clones, roughly 89% seen once. The sequenced sample was peripheral blood. These receptors all stem from a middle-aged man with active or convalescent COVID-19.

V is TRBV7-9 and J is TRBJ2-5, with 8 bases that match TRBD1. Germline V gene sequence: CDR1 SEHNR, CDR2 FQNEAQ (reference sequence). This CDR3 spans 15 amino acids. V lost 0 bases, J lost 5 bases, and 5 bases stayed unmatched. CDR3 in DNA: TGTGCCAGCAGCTTAGCCCAGGGGGCAACGGAGACCCAGTACTTC. This codes for CASSLAQGATETQYF.

Notes on this clone: One end of the junction fails to match germline, which may point to a read error. The chain uses TRBV29-1 and TRBJ2-7; 8 bases are a match to TRBD2. CDR3 size: 12 residues. Per the germline V gene, CDR1 is SQVTM and CDR2 is ANQGSEA. CDR3 nucleotide sequence: TGCAGCGTTGGGACTAGCTCCAACGAGCAGTACTTC. It codes for CSVGTSSNEQYF.

The chain is built from TRBV5-4 and TRBJ2-7; TRBD1 agrees at 11 bases. Germline CDR1 SGHNT, CDR2 YYREEE (reference sequence). This CDR3 spans 16 amino acids. J lost 3 bases, V lost 0 bases, and 5 bases had no gene match. CDR3 DNA sequence: TGTGCCAGCAGCTTGGCCGGACAGGGGGCTTTCTACGAGCAGTACTTC. Protein sequence: CASSLAGQGAFYEQYF.

The V call is TRBV3-1 (or the pseudogene TRBV3-2), the J call TRBJ2-1; D is perhaps TRBD2 (6 bases). V dropped 1 base and J dropped 10 bases, with 23 bases sitting between them. In germline, CDR1 is LGHDT, CDR2 YNNKEL (reference sequence). The CDR3 extends over 17 amino acids. The CDR3 DNA reads as TGTGCCAGCAGCCAAGGAGTGTTTTCGCCTAGCGTTAACGAGCAGTTCTTC. Residues: CASSQGVFSPSVNEQFF.

The chain joins TRBV28 to TRBJ2-7; no reliable D call. Germline assignment: CDR1 MDHEN and CDR2 SYDVKM. CDR3 length equals 14 residues. With 5 bases removed from V and 1 base from J, the gap between germline ends came to 12 bases. The CDR3 bases are TGTGCCAGCAGTCCCGTTCCAGCGTCCTACGAGCAGTACTTC. It is translated as CASSPVPASYEQYF.

This chain joins TRBV25-1 and TRBJ2-3; perhaps TRBD1 as D (5 bases). This CDR3 region has 13 residues. The V end lost 6 bases, the J end lost 5 bases, and 12 bases lay between the germline ends. CDR1 is MGHDK and CDR2 is SYGVNS in the germline V gene. The CDR3, as DNA: TGTGCCAGCAGACGTGGGGCCAGAGATACGCAGTATTTT. Translation gives CASRRGARDTQYF. Drawing the rest from reference TRBV25-1 and TRBJ2-3, the complete variable domain is EADIYQTPRYLVIGTGKKITLECSQTMGHDKMYWYQQDPGMELHLIHYSYGVNSTEKGDLSSESTVSRIRTEHFPLTLESARPSHTSQYLCASRRGARDTQYFGPGTRLTVL.

The chain couples TRBV3-1 (or the pseudogene TRBV3-2) to TRBJ2-1; TRBD2 is a possible D gene (6 bases). V lost 8 bases and J lost 9, with 14 bases in between. Germline V gene lookup returns CDR1 LGHDT and CDR2 YNNKEL (reference sequence). The CDR3 is 12 amino acids. This CDR3 is CASLAGRGEQFF. The CDR3 DNA sequence: TGTGCCAGCTTGGCGGGGCGGGGTGAGCAGTTCTTC.

The chain combines TRBV19 with TRBJ2-3, with D perhaps matching TRBD1 (5 bases). The V gene's germline CDR1 is LNHDA and CDR2 SQIVND (reference sequence). V lost 6 bases and J lost 0, with 16 bases in between. This CDR3 has 16 residues. The CDR3 is CASSGLGLPSTDTQYF. The CDR3 region has the DNA TGTGCCAGTAGCGGCCTGGGGCTACCTAGCACAGATACGCAGTATTTT.

The genes are TRBV6-6 and TRBJ2-7; TRBD1 aligns across 8 bases. The CDR3 contains 15 residues. Trimming cost V 6 bases and J 0 bases; bases outside gene matches: 7. CDR1 MNHNY and CDR2 SVGAGI come from the germline V gene (reference sequence). The DNA for the CDR3 is TGTGCCAGCAGAAGCGACAGGGGTCTCTCCTACGAGCAGTACTTC. This codes for CASRSDRGLSYEQYF.

There are a few counts of this clone. This rearrangement joins TRBV30 to TRBJ1-2, with 7 bases that match TRBD1. Losses at the gene ends were 4 bases for V and 8 bases for J; bases not matched to a gene: 10. This CDR3 contains 13 residues. Germline loops: CDR1 GTSNPN, CDR2 SVGIG (reference sequence). The CDR3 nucleotides are TGTGCCTGGAACATAGACAGGGAGCTCGGCTACACCTTC. It yields the protein CAWNIDRELGYTF.

This clone was detected only once. The chain links TRBV12-5 to TRBJ1-2, with D unresolved. Germline V lookup: CDR1 LGHNT, CDR2 FRNRAP. Trimming cost V 5 bases and J 7 bases, with 14 bases left between them. The CDR3 is made up of 13 amino acids. The chain's CDR3 is CASGLRDPSGYTF. CDR3 nucleotides: TGTGCTAGTGGTCTGCGCGATCCAAGTGGCTACACCTTC.

The gene calls are TRBV5-1 and TRBJ2-5; tentatively, D is TRBD2 (6 bases). The V end was cut by 4 bases, the J end by 4 bases, with 14 bases between. This CDR3 is built from 14 residues. CDR1 is SGHRS and CDR2 is YFSETQ in the germline V gene. CDR3 sequence: CASSPEGARETQYF. CDR3 bases: TGCGCCAGCAGCCCGGAGGGAGCCCGAGAGACCCAGTACTTC.

The rearrangement joins TRBV30 to TRBJ2-1; D unresolved. V lost 2 bases and J lost 7, with 9 bases in between. Germline V CDR1 and CDR2: GTSNPN, SVGIG (reference sequence). The CDR3 contains 12 residues. CDR3 coding DNA: TGTGCCTGGAGTTATACGGGTAATGAGCAGTTCTTC. The encoded protein is CAWSYTGNEQFF. Using reference TRBV30 and TRBJ2-1 for the parts outside the CDR3, the full variable domain is SQTIHQWPATLVQPVGSPLSLECTVEGTSNPNLYWYRQAAGRGLQLLFYSVGIGQISSEVPQNLSASRPQDRQFILSSKKLLLSDSGFYLCAWSYTGNEQFFGPGTRLTVL.

The V call is TRBV21-1, the J call TRBJ1-1. TRBV21-1 corresponds to a pseudogene. The CDR3 is 14 residues long. CDR3 amino acids: CASSRWTFDTEAFF. CDR3 sequence (DNA): TGTGCCAGCAGCCGGTGGACTTTCGACACTGAAGCTTTCTTT.

V and J are TRBV18 and TRBJ2-7; TRBD2 is a possible D gene (5 bases). The germline V gene has CDR1 KGHSH and CDR2 LQKENI. Deletions cut 6 bases from V and 5 bases from J, with 11 bases between. The CDR3 is 12 residues long. Here the CDR3 reads CASSPSGNEQYF. In DNA, the CDR3 is TGTGCCAGCTCGCCCTCGGGGAACGAGCAGTACTTC.

This chain links TRBV5-1 with TRBJ2-1; D might be TRBD1 (5 bases). With 3 bases removed from V and 2 bases from J, the gap between germline ends came to 15 bases. This CDR3 spans 16 amino acids. Germline V lookup: CDR1 SGHRS, CDR2 YFSETQ. CDR3 sequence reads: CASSSDRVGPYNEQFF. DNA of the CDR3: TGCGCCAGCAGCTCCGACCGCGTGGGGCCCTACAATGAGCAGTTCTTC.

The rearrangement uses TRBV6-5 and TRBJ1-2; TRBD1 aligns across 8 bases. Trimming took 7 bases from V and 2 from J; bases not matched to a gene: 3. This CDR3 has 13 amino acids. The germline V gene encodes CDR1 MNHEY and CDR2 SVGAGI. CDR3: CASTGTGNYGYTF. The CDR3 DNA follows: TGTGCCAGCACCGGGACAGGCAACTATGGCTACACCTTC.

The rearrangement uses TRBV10-1 and TRBJ2-1, with 15 bases matching TRBD2. The V gene's germline CDR1 is WNHNN and CDR2 SYGVQD (reference sequence). V lost 8 bases and J lost 7; bases outside the gene matches: 12. CDR3 length: 17 residues. Here the CDR3 reads CASAGLAGGLRVNEQFF. The CDR3 nucleotides read TGCGCCAGCGCCGGACTAGCGGGAGGGCTCAGGGTGAATGAGCAGTTCTTC.

J is TRBJ1-1 and V is TRBV15; 7 bases map to TRBD1. After removal of 9 bases from V and 2 bases from J, the junction contained 12 bases not matched to a gene. CDR3 size: 15 residues. Germline V lookup: CDR1 LNHNV, CDR2 YYDKDF (reference sequence). Written as DNA, the CDR3 is TGTGCCACAACAGTAGGTGGGACAGCTAACACTGAAGCTTTCTTT. This encodes CATTVGGTANTEAFF.

The J gene is TRBJ1-5, the V gene TRBV10-2; no definite D call. Trimming stripped 0 bases from V and 4 bases from J, with 7 bases between. CDR3 length: 14 amino acids. Germline lookup yields CDR1 WSHSY and CDR2 SAAADI. The CDR3 DNA follows: TGCGCCAGCAGTGAGTCTTTCGGGAATCAGCCCCAGCATTTT. Translation gives CASSESFGNQPQHF.

The chain recombines TRBV18 with TRBJ2-7; a possible D gene is TRBD2 (7 bases). This CDR3 has 16 residues. The V end was cut by 0 bases, the J end by 0 bases, with 12 bases between. Germline CDR1 reads KGHSH; CDR2 reads LQKENI. The CDR3 loop reads CASSPPGGGGSYEQYF. The CDR3 DNA sequence: TGTGCCAGCTCACCACCAGGGGGGGGCGGCTCCTACGAGCAGTACTTC.

The genes are TRBV10-3 and TRBJ1-4; D call uncertain. The CDR3 is made up of 13 amino acids. Trimming took off 3 bases at V and 8 bases at J, with 10 bases between the two ends. CDR1 is ENHRY, CDR2 SYGVKD, per germline. The DNA for the CDR3 is TGTGCCATCAGTGACACGGGTGGCGAAAAACTGTTTTTT. Its protein product is CAISDTGGEKLFF.

This chain links TRBV10-3 with TRBJ2-2; D perhaps matches TRBD1 (6 bases). Germline loops: CDR1 ENHRY, CDR2 SYGVKD. V was pared by 3 bases and J by 2 bases, with 7 bases between. The CDR3 runs 14 residues. CDR3 nucleotide sequence: TGTGCCATCAGTGAAGGGGGAAACACCGGGGAGCTGTTTTTT. This sequence encodes CAISEGGNTGELFF.

The chain carries TRBV21-1 and TRBJ1-4. TRBV21-1 represents a pseudogene. The CDR3 length is 10 residues. DNA of the CDR3: TGTGCCAGCCCCCGAGGTAAACTGTTTTTT. Translated, it gives CASPRGKLFF.

The V gene is TRBV24-1, the J gene TRBJ2-1; 9 bases are shared with TRBD1. This CDR3 contains 16 residues. The germline V gene encodes CDR1 KGHDR and CDR2 SFDVKD. J lost 4 bases, V lost 3 bases, and 6 bases had no gene match. CDR3: CATSDEPGQGYNEQFF. The CDR3 DNA reads as TGTGCCACCAGTGATGAGCCGGGACAGGGATACAATGAGCAGTTCTTC.

The chain's CDR3 is CASSPRTSGGPLPGEQYF. The CDR3, as DNA: TGTGCCAGCAGTCCTCGGACTAGCGGGGGGCCCCTTCCCGGGGAGCAGTACTTC. V gene TRBV27 combines with J gene TRBJ2-7, with 14 bases identical to TRBD2. The CDR3 covers 18 residues. The V gene end was trimmed by 5 bases and the J gene end by 7 bases; junction bases not matched to a gene: 16. Germline CDR1 MNHEY, CDR2 SMNVEV (reference sequence).

This chain joins TRBV11-3 and TRBJ1-3, with 7 positions matching TRBD1. V lost 4 bases and J lost 0; bases outside the gene matches: 6. CDR1 and CDR2 (germline): SGHNT, YENEEA. The CDR3 totals 16 residues. DNA for the CDR3: TGTGCCAGCAGCTCAGGACAGGAGTACTCTGGAAACACCATATATTTT. This sequence encodes CASSSGQEYSGNTIYF. The complete variable domain, with remaining parts taken from reference TRBV11-3 and TRBJ1-3, reads EAGVVQSPRYKIIEKKQPVAFWCNPISGHNTLYWYLQNLGQGPELLIRYENEEAVDDSQLPKDRFSAERLKGVDSTLKIQPAELGDSAVYLCASSSGQEYSGNTIYFGEGSWLTVV.

The chain has TRBV6-5 and TRBJ1-4, with 9 bases fitting TRBD1. CDR1 is MNHEY, CDR2 SVGAGI, per germline. The CDR3 contains 14 residues. V was clipped by 5 bases and J by 8 bases; unmatched bases: 6. The CDR3 spells CASSTDRGGEKLFF. In DNA, the CDR3 is TGTGCCAGCAGTACTGACAGGGGGGGGGAAAAACTGTTTTTT.

This clone occurred once. The chain's CDR3 is CASSIEARVGTEAFF. For the CDR3, the DNA is TGTGCCAGTAGTATAGAGGCCAGGGTGGGCACTGAAGCTTTCTTT. The V and J genes are TRBV19 and TRBJ1-1; tentatively, D is TRBD1 (5 bases). Germline assignment: CDR1 LNHDA and CDR2 SQIVND (reference sequence). The CDR3 spans 15 residues. Trimming cost V 0 bases and J 4 bases, with 12 bases left between them.

The CDR3 here is CASSRGRGEGQETQYF. The DNA for the CDR3 is TGTGCCAGCAGTCGCGGTAGGGGGGAGGGGCAAGAGACCCAGTACTTC. The chain is built from TRBV2 and TRBJ2-5; possibly TRBD2 for D (7 bases). With 5 bases removed from V and 2 bases from J, the gap between germline ends came to 18 bases. This CDR3 contains 16 residues. CDR1 and CDR2 from the germline V gene are SNHLY and FYNNEI.